These 16 T cell receptor beta chains were all obtained from the same sample, sequenced in a study of T cell responses to AZD1222 COVID-19 vaccine. Repertoires were generated with immunoSEQ multiplex PCR, while TCRdb's copy carries only in-frame clones and drops some. This table has roughly 100,000 clones, 85% to 90% appearing once. Sequencing used peripheral blood, obtained on day 0 of AZD1222 vaccination. These receptors all stem from an adult in good health.

V is TRBV21-1 and J is TRBJ1-3. TRBV21-1 is designated a pseudogene. This CDR3 contains 17 residues. Here the CDR3 DNA reads TGTGCCAGCAGCAAAGTGGGTGGGGACCCCCCTGGAAACACCATATATTTT. As protein: CASSKVGGDPPGNTIYF.

The V and J genes are TRBV11-3 and TRBJ1-3, with D possibly being TRBD1 (6 bases). Germline loops: CDR1 SGHNT, CDR2 YENEEA. CDR3 length: 14 residues. Trimming took off 4 bases at V and 1 base at J, with 8 bases between the two ends. The CDR3 here is CASSSTGSGNTIYF. CDR3 in DNA: TGTGCCAGCAGCTCCACAGGGTCTGGAAACACCATATATTTT.

The V call is TRBV5-6, the J call TRBJ2-5; 13 bases agree with TRBD2. With 0 bases clipped from V and 2 bases from J, the junction kept 4 bases outside the gene matches. Germline V lookup: CDR1 SGHDT, CDR2 YYEEEE. The CDR3 is 17 amino acids. As DNA, the CDR3 is TGTGCCAGCAGCTTGGCGGGACTAGCGGGACCACAAGAGACCCAGTACTTC. Amino acid sequence: CASSLAGLAGPQETQYF.

The chain combines TRBV27 with TRBJ1-1; 7 positions match TRBD1. CDR3 length: 15 amino acids. After removal of 4 bases from V and 8 bases from J, the junction contained 13 bases not matched to a gene. In germline, CDR1 is MNHEY, CDR2 SMNVEV (reference sequence). In DNA, the CDR3 is TGTGCCAGCAGTTATGCGGGGACAGCGAGCGCCGAAGCTTTCTTT. Residues: CASSYAGTASAEAFF.

J is TRBJ1-3 and V is TRBV7-6; D perhaps matches TRBD1 (5 bases). The CDR3 consists of 15 residues. Germline CDR1 reads SGHVS; CDR2 reads FNYEAQ. The V end lost 4 bases, the J end lost 0 bases, and 10 bases lay between the germline ends. This CDR3 reads CASSSRDGSGNTIYF. The CDR3 nucleotides read TGTGCCAGCAGCTCCAGGGACGGCTCTGGAAACACCATATATTTT.

The J gene is TRBJ1-5, the V gene TRBV28, with D hard to call. V lost 5 bases, J lost 1 base, and 12 bases lay in between. The CDR3 length is 15 residues. The germline V gene encodes CDR1 MDHEN and CDR2 SYDVKM. The CDR3 region has the DNA TGTGCCAGCAGTCGACTGGCTAGAAGCAATCAGCCCCAGCATTTT. It yields the protein CASSRLARSNQPQHF.

The genes are TRBV24-1 and TRBJ1-3; a weak D match, TRBD1 (6 bases). The CDR3 runs 15 residues. V was clipped by 4 bases and J by 1 base, with 10 bases between them. CDR1 is KGHDR, CDR2 SFDVKD, per germline. The CDR3 DNA reads TGTGCCACCAGTGACCAACAGGGTTCTGGAAACACCATATATTTT. Its protein is CATSDQQGSGNTIYF.

The chain is built from TRBV7-2 and TRBJ2-2; 8 bases match TRBD2. V was clipped by 2 bases and J by 3 bases; unmatched bases: 11. Germline V CDR1 and CDR2: SGHTA, FQGNSA. The CDR3 has 18 amino acids. The CDR3 DNA sequence: TGTGCCAGCAGCTTATACACATCCGGGACTAGTGACACCGGGGAGCTGTTTTTT. It specifies CASSLYTSGTSDTGELFF. The variable domain in full, with the rest retrieved from reference TRBV7-2 and TRBJ2-2, is GAGVSQSPSNKVTEKGKDVELRCDPISGHTALYWYRQSLGQGLEFLIYFQGNSAPDKSGLPSDRFSAERTGGSVSTLTIQRTQQEDSAVYLCASSLYTSGTSDTGELFFGEGSRLTVL.

The chain combines TRBV11-2 with TRBJ2-1, with no clear D. Germline V gene data show CDR1 as SGHAT and CDR2 as FQNNGV. The CDR3 runs 11 residues. V gave up 5 bases and J gave up 5 bases, with 4 bases separating them. The CDR3 region has the DNA TGTGCCAGCAGCGTCAACAATGAGCAGTTCTTC. Translated: CASSVNNEQFF.

The chain employs TRBV19 and TRBJ1-1, with D tentatively TRBD1 (5 bases). V lost 7 bases, J lost 7 bases, and 19 bases lay in between. Per germline, CDR1 LNHDA and CDR2 SQIVND (reference sequence). This CDR3 is built from 14 residues. The CDR3 loop reads CASTLGGGLGEAFF. The CDR3 DNA reads as TGTGCCAGTACCCTGGGGGGGGGTCTCGGTGAAGCTTTCTTT.

The J gene is TRBJ1-5, the V gene TRBV6-5; TRBD1 agrees at 9 bases. Germline CDR1 reads MNHEY; CDR2 reads SVGAGI. The CDR3 runs 15 residues. The J segment lost 2 bases and the V segment lost 5 bases, leaving 4 bases of the junction unmatched. CDR3 region: CASSTQGAGNQPQHF. The CDR3 bases are TGTGCCAGCAGTACACAGGGGGCGGGCAATCAGCCCCAGCATTTT.

The chain joins TRBV9 to TRBJ1-3; D might be TRBD1 (5 bases). The CDR3 has 19 amino acids. Germline CDR1 is SGDLS and CDR2 is YYNGEE. The V and J ends lost 0 bases and 3 bases respectively, with 22 bases between them. CDR3 in amino acids: CASSVESPMGDYFGNTIYF. CDR3 in DNA: TGTGCCAGCAGCGTAGAGTCCCCCATGGGGGATTATTTTGGAAACACCATATATTTT.

The chain carries TRBV19 and TRBJ2-1, with D uncertain. Trimming pared 0 bases from V and 4 bases from J, leaving 10 bases between. From germline, CDR1 is LNHDA and CDR2 SQIVND (reference sequence). The CDR3 loop spans 15 amino acids. The CDR3 nucleotides read TGTGCCAGTAGTATAGATCGCGGACCGTACAATGAGCAGTTCTTC. Its translation: CASSIDRGPYNEQFF.

The rearrangement links TRBV7-2 to TRBJ2-7, with D possibly being TRBD2 (5 bases). Germline V CDR1 and CDR2: SGHTA, FQGNSA. V was trimmed by 2 bases and J by 3 bases, leaving 11 bases between them. The CDR3 is 14 residues long. The CDR3 DNA sequence: TGTGCCAGCAGCTTAAGCGGAGAACTCTACGAGCAGTACTTC. Protein sequence: CASSLSGELYEQYF.

The chain combines TRBV7-8 with TRBJ2-7; D gene ambiguous. V lost 1 base, J lost 3 bases, and 7 bases lay in between. Germline V gives CDR1 SGHVS, CDR2 FQNEAQ. The CDR3 is 13 residues long. CDR3 residues: CASSLVPSYEQYF. The DNA of the CDR3 is TGTGCCAGCAGCTTAGTTCCCAGCTACGAGCAGTACTTC.

The chain carries TRBV27 and TRBJ1-1; D uncertain. This CDR3 is 14 amino acids long. V lost 8 bases and J 1 base, leaving 14 bases between the germline ends. CDR1 MNHEY and CDR2 SMNVEV come from the germline V gene (reference sequence). DNA of the CDR3: TGTGCCAGCTCGGCCTCAAGGAGGAACACTGAAGCTTTCTTT. Protein: CASSASRRNTEAFF.